This TCR beta chain was sequenced during a study of early T cells in non-severe SARS-CoV-2 infection. Points from the study as a whole: VDJdb-based matching was biased toward anti-spike CD8 responses and missed private and CD4 specificities.

Trimming removed 6 bases at V and 0 bases at J, with 11 bases between. Germline CDR1 MNHNS, CDR2 SASEGT. This CDR3 is 15 amino acids long. This clonotype was picked up a small number of times. Its target is unknown. The protocol attached unique molecular identifiers to individual cDNA molecules. TCRdb used MiXCR to reprocess the 5' RACE reads, holding one entry per CDR3 protein. Of fewer than 110,000 distinct CDR3 sequences listed, around 10% are singletons. The rearrangement uses TRBV6-1 and TRBJ1-4, with no clear D. The material sequenced was whole blood. The sequence derives from an adult who was a healthcare worker with PCR-confirmed SARS-CoV-2 infection or an uninfected control (not recorded which). As DNA, the CDR3 is TGTGCCAGCAGCGCAACAACCCCAACTAATGAAAAACTGTTTTTT. This sequence encodes CASSATTPTNEKLFF.